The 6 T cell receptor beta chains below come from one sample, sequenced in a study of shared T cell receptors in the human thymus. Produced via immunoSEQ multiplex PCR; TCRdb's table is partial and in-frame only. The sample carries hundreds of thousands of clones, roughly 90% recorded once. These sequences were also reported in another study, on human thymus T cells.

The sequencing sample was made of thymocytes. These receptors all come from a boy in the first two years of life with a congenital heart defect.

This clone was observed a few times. The CDR3 here is CASSPLSIGNEQFF. The DNA for the CDR3 is TGTGCCAGCAGCCCTCTTAGTATCGGGAACGAGCAGTTCTTC. This chain links TRBV7-2 with TRBJ2-1; D perhaps matches TRBD2 (5 bases). V was trimmed by 5 bases and J by 10 bases, leaving 18 bases between them. Per the germline V gene, CDR1 is SGHTA and CDR2 is FQGNSA. This CDR3 spans 14 amino acids.

CDR3 nucleotide sequence: TGTGCCAGCTCACCAGAGGGGGACAGGGGGCTAGATGGGGCCAACGTCCTGACTTTC. Translated: CASSPEGDRGLDGANVLTF. The chain is built from TRBV18 and TRBJ2-6, with TRBD1 matching 12 bases. Germline CDR1 KGHSH, CDR2 LQKENI. V trimming: 2 bases; J trimming: 3 bases; junction bases outside the gene matches: 8. The CDR3 has 19 residues.

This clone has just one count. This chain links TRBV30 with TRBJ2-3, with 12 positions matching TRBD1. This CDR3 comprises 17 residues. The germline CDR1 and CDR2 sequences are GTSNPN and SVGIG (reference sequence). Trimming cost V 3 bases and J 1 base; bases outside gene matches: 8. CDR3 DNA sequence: TGTGCCTGGAGCTCGGGGGGACAGGGGGCGCGCACAGATACGCAGTATTTT. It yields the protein CAWSSGGQGARTDTQYF.

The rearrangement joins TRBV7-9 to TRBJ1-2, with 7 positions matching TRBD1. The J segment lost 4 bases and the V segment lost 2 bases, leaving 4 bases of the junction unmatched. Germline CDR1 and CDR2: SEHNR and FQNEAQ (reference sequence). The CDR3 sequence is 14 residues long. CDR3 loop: CASSLIRQGYGYTF. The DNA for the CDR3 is TGTGCCAGCAGCTTAATCCGACAGGGCTATGGCTACACCTTC.

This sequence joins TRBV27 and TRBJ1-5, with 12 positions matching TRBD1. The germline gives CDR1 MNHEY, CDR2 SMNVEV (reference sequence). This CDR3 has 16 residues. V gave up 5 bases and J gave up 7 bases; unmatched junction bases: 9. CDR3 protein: CASSPGGTGGWQPQHF. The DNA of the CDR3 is TGTGCCAGCAGTCCAGGTGGGACAGGGGGCTGGCAGCCCCAGCATTTT.

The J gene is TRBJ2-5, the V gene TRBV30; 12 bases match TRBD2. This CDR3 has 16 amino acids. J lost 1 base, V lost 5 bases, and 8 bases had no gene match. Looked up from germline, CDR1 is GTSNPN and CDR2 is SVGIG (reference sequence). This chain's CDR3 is CAWSLAGGPPQETQYF. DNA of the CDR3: TGTGCCTGGTCCCTAGCGGGAGGGCCTCCCCAAGAGACCCAGTACTTC.